This TCR beta chain was sequenced during a study of neurological immune-mediated disorders. This clonotype came up many times. MiXCR, applied by TCRdb to the 5' RACE reads, yields one record per CDR3 protein. The data hold about 50,000 distinct CDR3 sequences, with roughly 2% observed a single time. The length of the CDR3 is 15 residues. The junction had 10 bases not matched to a gene; V was cut back by 6 bases and J by 2 bases. CDR1 and CDR2 from the germline V gene are DFQATT and SNEGSKA (reference sequence). The J gene is TRBJ1-5, the V gene TRBV20-1; 7 nucleotides line up with TRBD1. This clonotype was obtained from a woman aged 40 to 49 with multiple sclerosis. Material for sequencing was PBMCs. In DNA form, the CDR3 reads TGCAGTGCCTCCCGACAGGGTGGGGGCAATCAGCCCCAGCATTTT. As protein: CSASRQGGGNQPQHF.